Listed below are T cell receptor beta chains from one sample, sequenced in a study. TCRdb reprocessed the RT-PCR reads via MiXCR and lists one record per CDR3 protein. The profile shows about 700,000 distinct CDR3 sequences, 14% of them singletons. Sequencing input: memory CD4+ T cells from blood. These receptors were taken from a female donor in good health, serving as a healthy control. Both conserved end residues are part of each CDR3. The D gene is left open where the match is weak. Some rows mark clone size as missing; the rest say once, few, many or name a class of expanded clone.

clone_size	d_call	v_call	j_call	cdr3_aa	cdr3_nt
few	.	TRBV7-2	TRBJ1-5	CASSLAGVTFQPQHF	TGTGCCAGCAGCTTGGCAGGGGTCACTTTTCAGCCCCAGCATTTT
.	.	TRBV6-1	TRBJ2-1	CASCRAAESNEQFF	TGTGCCAGCTGCCGGGCCGCCGAGAGTAATGAGCAGTTCTTC
few	.	TRBV6-5	TRBJ1-2	CASSPNPGNSEGYTF	TGTGCCAGCAGTCCTAATCCAGGAAATTCGGAGGGCTACACCTTC
.	.	TRBV2	TRBJ1-4	CASSRGPPDEKLFF	TGTGCCAGCAGTAGGGGACCGCCGGATGAAAAACTGTTTTTT
.	TRBD2	TRBV5-1	TRBJ2-2	CASSALAGVDTGELFF	TGCGCCAGCAGCGCACTAGCGGGGGTTGACACCGGGGAGCTGTTTTTT
.	.	TRBV7-2	TRBJ2-7	CASSLSVSYEQYF	TGTGCCAGCAGCTTATCAGTTTCCTACGAGCAGTACTTC
few	.	TRBV6-1	TRBJ1-5	CASAAQDNSNQPQHF	TGTGCCAGCGCCGCGCAAGACAATAGCAATCAGCCCCAGCATTTT
many	.	TRBV6-2/TRBV6-3	TRBJ1-2	CASSTGYYGYTF	TGTGCCAGCAGTACAGGGTACTATGGCTACACCTTC
.	.	TRBV20-1	TRBJ1-2	CSARATTNYGYTF	TGCAGTGCTAGAGCGACAACAAACTATGGCTACACCTTC
.	.	TRBV18	TRBJ2-3	CASSKNRLGGTDTQYF	TGTGCCAGCTCAAAAAACCGACTAGGGGGCACAGATACGCAGTATTTT
many	TRBD2	TRBV4-3	TRBJ2-7	CASSQQVGGAYEQYF	TGCGCCAGCAGCCAACAGGTGGGAGGGGCCTACGAGCAGTACTTC
.	.	TRBV10-3	TRBJ1-2	CAISVGVGYTF	TGTGCCATCAGTGTTGGGGTTGGCTACACCTTC
many	TRBD2	TRBV20-1	TRBJ2-1	CSVGLAGVNEQFF	TGCAGTGTGGGACTAGCGGGAGTGAATGAGCAGTTCTTC
few	TRBD1	TRBV10-3	TRBJ2-7	CAITGTGAYEQYF	TGTGCCATCACCGGGACAGGGGCCTACGAGCAGTACTTC
.	TRBD2	TRBV9	TRBJ2-1	CASSVVGTSGNEQFF	TGTGCCAGCAGCGTAGTGGGGACTAGCGGCAATGAGCAGTTCTTC
.	.	TRBV12-3/TRBV12-4	TRBJ2-2	CASRPRKLATPLTRTGELFF	TGTGCCAGCAGACCCCGAAAATTAGCGACACCTTTGACTAGGACCGGGGAGCTGTTTTTT
few	.	TRBV6-5	TRBJ1-2	CASSRQGNGYTF	TGTGCCAGCAGCCGGCAGGGCAATGGCTACACCTTC